This paragraph covers one T cell receptor beta chain sequence. Its specificity is unknown. V lost 2 bases, J lost 4 bases, and 3 bases stayed unmatched. The germline CDR1 and CDR2 sequences are SGHKS and YYEKEE (reference sequence). CDR3 length equals 14 residues. The sample originates from a study of OX40 agonist ivuxolimab in advanced cancers. Study-wide context: With a range of about 20 to 79, age averaged roughly 61 years, and about 80% were male.

Data came from immunoSEQ multiplex PCR; TCRdb stores just in-frame clones and leaves some out. There are nearly 60,000 clones in the sample; 80% to 90% occur only once, and more than 0.65% lies in the top ten. General study points: More expanded clones were seen, on average, in CD8+ T cells than in CD4+.

The receptor was derived from an adult with an advanced solid tumor such as melanoma, head and neck, liver or kidney cancer. The sample in question was CD4+ or CD8+ T cells sorted from blood, obtained in a trial of the OX40 agonist ivuxolimab. The chain employs TRBV5-5 and TRBJ2-3; 8 bases map to TRBD1. The CDR3 DNA follows: TGTGCCAGCAGCTTCTACAGGGGGTCAGATACGCAGTATTTT. This translates into CASSFYRGSDTQYF.